The 9 T cell receptor beta chains below were found in one sample sequenced in a study of T cells in localized non-small cell lung cancer. The table came from immunoSEQ multiplex PCR; TCRdb's copy has only in-frame clones and leaves some out. Of tens of thousands of clones listed, roughly 90% are singletons. Sequencing was performed on peripheral blood, taken before any cancer treatment. The receptors originated from a man aged 40-75 years with stage I squamous cell lung carcinoma.

The rearrangement links TRBV6-1 to TRBJ1-1; D might be TRBD1 (5 bases). Trimming removed 4 bases at V and 0 bases at J, with 9 bases between. CDR3 size: 14 residues. Germline V CDR1 and CDR2: MNHNS, SASEGT. As DNA, the CDR3 is TGTGCCAGCAGTGTTTTACAGGTGAACACTGAAGCTTTCTTT. Amino acids: CASSVLQVNTEAFF.

This clone was seen a single time. The rearrangement uses TRBV5-1 and TRBJ1-1; D possibly corresponds to TRBD1 (5 bases). With 0 bases removed from V and 5 bases from J, the gap between germline ends came to 14 bases. The length of the CDR3 is 15 residues. Germline CDR1 is SGHRS and CDR2 is YFSETQ. The CDR3 bases are TGCGCCAGCAGCTTGGGGACAAGACGGGTAACTGAAGCTTTCTTT. Residues: CASSLGTRRVTEAFF.

The gene calls are TRBV7-9 and TRBJ2-3, with 13 bases matching TRBD2. V gave up 5 bases and J gave up 5 bases; unmatched junction bases: 7. This CDR3 has 16 residues. From germline, CDR1 is SEHNR and CDR2 FQNEAQ (reference sequence). The CDR3 region has the DNA TGTGCCAGCAGCACTAGGACTAGCGGGGGTGTAGATACGCAGTATTTT. Translating it yields CASSTRTSGGVDTQYF.

The chain uses TRBV4-2 and TRBJ2-2; D not certain. Germline loops: CDR1 LGHNA, CDR2 YNFKEQ. The CDR3 contains 14 residues. The germline V and J ends were trimmed by 0 bases and 6 bases, with 8 bases remaining between them. CDR3: CASSQDPVPGELFF. The CDR3 DNA follows: TGTGCCAGCAGCCAAGACCCCGTGCCCGGGGAGCTGTTTTTT.

The chain couples TRBV7-8 to TRBJ2-1; 9 bases match TRBD1. V was pared by 5 bases and J by 5 bases, with 7 bases of the junction left unmatched. This CDR3 contains 15 residues. Germline V CDR1 and CDR2: SGHVS, FQNEAQ. This CDR3 is CASSLIQGADNEQFF. DNA for the CDR3: TGTGCCAGCAGCCTAATACAGGGGGCCGACAATGAGCAGTTCTTC.

This chain uses TRBV18 with TRBJ1-2; 8 bases line up with TRBD1. V was pared by 1 base and J by 4 bases, with 14 bases of the junction left unmatched. CDR3 size: 18 residues. The germline V gene has CDR1 KGHSH and CDR2 LQKENI. The CDR3 DNA is TGTGCCAGCTCACCACTACAACCCGGGACAGGAGGTGTCTATGGCTACACCTTC. Its protein is CASSPLQPGTGGVYGYTF.

The chain carries TRBV29-1 and TRBJ1-1; TRBD1 might be the D (5 bases). The CDR3 contains 13 residues. The ends were cut back, 2 bases at V and 4 bases at J, with 11 bases in the middle. The germline gives CDR1 SQVTM, CDR2 ANQGSEA. The CDR3: CSVERGRGTEAFF. The DNA of the CDR3 is TGCAGCGTTGAACGGGGGAGAGGCACTGAAGCTTTCTTT. Full variable domain (missing parts from reference TRBV29-1 and TRBJ1-1): SAVISQKPSRDICQRGTSLTIQCQVDSQVTMMFWYRQQPGQSLTLIATANQGSEATYESGFVIDKFPISRPNLTFSTLTVSNMSPEDSSIYLCSVERGRGTEAFFGQGTRLTVV.

The rearrangement joins TRBV28 to TRBJ1-2, with a weak D call TRBD1 (5 bases). Between the trimmed V and J ends, which lost 5 bases and 6 bases, there was a span of 16 bases. The germline CDR1 and CDR2 sequences are MDHEN and SYDVKM. The CDR3 consists of 14 residues. The CDR3 here is CASSTVQGSDGYTF. CDR3 nucleotides: TGTGCCAGCAGTACGGTCCAGGGAAGCGATGGCTACACCTTC.

The J gene is TRBJ2-1, the V gene TRBV7-6, with TRBD1 matching over 7 bases. The V gene end was trimmed by 4 bases and the J gene end by 2 bases; junction bases not matched to a gene: 5. The CDR3 spans 15 residues. CDR1 is SGHVS, CDR2 FNYEAQ, per germline. Here the CDR3 reads CASSSQGIPYNEQFF. In DNA form, the CDR3 reads TGTGCCAGCAGCTCACAGGGGATCCCCTACAATGAGCAGTTCTTC.